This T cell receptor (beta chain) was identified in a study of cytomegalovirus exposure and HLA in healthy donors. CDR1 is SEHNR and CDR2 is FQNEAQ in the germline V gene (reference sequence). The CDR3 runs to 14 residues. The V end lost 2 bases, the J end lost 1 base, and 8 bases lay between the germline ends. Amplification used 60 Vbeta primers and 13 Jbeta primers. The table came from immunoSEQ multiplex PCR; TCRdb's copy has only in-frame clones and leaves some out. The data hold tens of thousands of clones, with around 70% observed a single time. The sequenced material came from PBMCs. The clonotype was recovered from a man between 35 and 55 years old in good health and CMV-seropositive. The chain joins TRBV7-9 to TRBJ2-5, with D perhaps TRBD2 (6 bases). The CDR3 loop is CASSLFGGQETQYF. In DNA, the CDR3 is TGTGCCAGCAGCTTATTCGGGGGCCAAGAGACCCAGTACTTC.